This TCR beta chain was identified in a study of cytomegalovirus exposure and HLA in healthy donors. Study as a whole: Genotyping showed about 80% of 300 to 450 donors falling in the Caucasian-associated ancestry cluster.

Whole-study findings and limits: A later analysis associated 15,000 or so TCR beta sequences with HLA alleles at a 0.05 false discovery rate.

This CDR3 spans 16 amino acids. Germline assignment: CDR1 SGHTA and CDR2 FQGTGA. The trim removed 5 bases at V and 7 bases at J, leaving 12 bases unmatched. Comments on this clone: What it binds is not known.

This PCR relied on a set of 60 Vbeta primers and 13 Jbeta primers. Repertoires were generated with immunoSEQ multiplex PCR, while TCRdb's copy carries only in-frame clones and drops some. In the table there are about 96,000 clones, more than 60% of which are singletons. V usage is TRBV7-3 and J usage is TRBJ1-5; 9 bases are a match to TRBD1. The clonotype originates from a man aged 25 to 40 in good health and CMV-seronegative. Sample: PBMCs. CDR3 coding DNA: TGTGCCAGCAGCCACAAGATGGGACAGGGAAACCAGCCCCAGCATTTT. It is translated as CASSHKMGQGNQPQHF.